This T cell receptor (beta chain) appears in the sequencing data of a study of CD8 T cells in ankylosing spondylitis. Whole-study findings and limits: Ankylosing spondylitis blood appeared to carry a characteristic TCR beta motif of several highly homologous variants. Reports say disease-linked clones showed up significantly more in matched ankylosing spondylitis synovial fluid.

Quantitative 5'-RACE was performed with molecular barcodes, and it yielded the TCR beta libraries. MiXCR was run by TCRdb on the 5' RACE reads, yielding one entry per CDR3 protein. The data contain 110,000 to 150,000 distinct CDR3 sequences, roughly 8.4% of them singletons. The V gene lost 1 base and the J gene lost 4 bases, with 5 bases spanning the gap. The CDR3 loop spans 13 amino acids. Germline V CDR1 and CDR2: KGHSH, LQKENI. Points on this clonotype: Its antigen is undetermined.

The sequence derives from a male donor with ankylosing spondylitis. The sequenced material came from synovial fluid, either unsorted or a sorted T cell fraction (not recorded which). The chain carries TRBV18 and TRBJ1-5, with unresolved D. The CDR3: CASSPQQNQPQHF. DNA for the CDR3: TGTGCCAGCTCACCACAGCAAAATCAGCCCCAGCATTTT.